The clone carrying this TCR beta chain showed up just a few times. Its target is not known. The CDR3 has 17 residues. Germline V lookup: CDR1 SGHRS, CDR2 YFSETQ. V lost 0 bases and J lost 2; bases outside the gene matches: 6. Researchers made TCR cDNA using 5'RACE template switching, and this step added a universal primer site and UMIs. One entry per CDR3 protein results from TCRdb running MiXCR on the 5' RACE reads. The table shows hundreds of thousands of distinct CDR3 sequences, with about 17% occurring only once. This entry belongs to a study of T cells after yellow fever vaccination. Study as a whole: For low cell numbers, libraries were made with SMART-Seq v4 Ultra Low Input.

General study results and limits: The booster saw the reappearance of most primary-vaccination clones (more than 95% CD4, less than 90% CD8).

The clonotype comes from a man between 18 and 35 years old who received the YFV17D yellow fever vaccine. V gene TRBV5-1 combines with J gene TRBJ2-5, with 11 bases that match TRBD2. The sequences come from PBMCs, collected 5 to 6 days after the first yellow fever vaccination. Written as DNA, the CDR3 is TGCGCCAGCAGCTTGGCCGGGACTAGCGGCACTCAAGAGACCCAGTACTTC. It codes for CASSLAGTSGTQETQYF.